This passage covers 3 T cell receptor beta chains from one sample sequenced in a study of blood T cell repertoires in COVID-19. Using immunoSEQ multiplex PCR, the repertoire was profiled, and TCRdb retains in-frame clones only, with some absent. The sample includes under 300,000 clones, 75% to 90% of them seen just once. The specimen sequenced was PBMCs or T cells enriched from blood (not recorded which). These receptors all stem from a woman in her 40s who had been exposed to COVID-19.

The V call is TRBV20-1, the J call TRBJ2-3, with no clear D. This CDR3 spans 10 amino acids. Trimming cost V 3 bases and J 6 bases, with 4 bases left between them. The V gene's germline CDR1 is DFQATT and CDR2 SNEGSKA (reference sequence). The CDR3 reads CSASQDTQYF. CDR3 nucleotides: TGCAGTGCTAGTCAGGATACGCAGTATTTT.

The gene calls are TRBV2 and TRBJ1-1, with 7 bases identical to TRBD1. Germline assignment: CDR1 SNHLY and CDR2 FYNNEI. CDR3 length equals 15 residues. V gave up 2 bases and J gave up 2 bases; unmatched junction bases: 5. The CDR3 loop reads CASSEPGQANTEAFF. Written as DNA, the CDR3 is TGTGCCAGCAGTGAACCAGGACAGGCCAACACTGAAGCTTTCTTT.

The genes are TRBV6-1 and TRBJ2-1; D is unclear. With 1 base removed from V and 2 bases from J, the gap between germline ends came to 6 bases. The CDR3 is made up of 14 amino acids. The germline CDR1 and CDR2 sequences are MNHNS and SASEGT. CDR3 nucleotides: TGTGCCAGCAGTGAAGTCTATCCCTACAATGAGCAGTTCTTC. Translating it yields CASSEVYPYNEQFF.